This TCR beta chain is drawn from a study of beta chain features in type 1 diabetes. The study, taken as a whole, reports: High-TCR-expressing cells could be over-represented by cDNA sequencing.

The CDR3 is 11 residues long. Deletions cut 0 bases from V and 7 bases from J, with 6 bases between. Germline-derived CDR1 and CDR2 are GTSNPN and SVGIG (reference sequence). This clone was observed a few times. Its antigen is unknown. The whole isolated RNA underwent reverse transcription, so sequencing captured expressed TCRB transcripts. Generated by immunoSEQ multiplex PCR, the TCRdb table keeps only in-frame clones and is missing some. The sample carries around 300,000 clones, under 8.5% recorded once. The clonotype originates from a woman in her late teens or twenties in good health. J is TRBJ1-2 and V is TRBV30, with D possibly matching TRBD1 (5 bases). The sample was central memory CD4+ T cells from blood. The DNA of the CDR3 is TGTGCCTGGAGTGTAGGGGTTGGCTACACCTTC. Its translation: CAWSVGVGYTF.